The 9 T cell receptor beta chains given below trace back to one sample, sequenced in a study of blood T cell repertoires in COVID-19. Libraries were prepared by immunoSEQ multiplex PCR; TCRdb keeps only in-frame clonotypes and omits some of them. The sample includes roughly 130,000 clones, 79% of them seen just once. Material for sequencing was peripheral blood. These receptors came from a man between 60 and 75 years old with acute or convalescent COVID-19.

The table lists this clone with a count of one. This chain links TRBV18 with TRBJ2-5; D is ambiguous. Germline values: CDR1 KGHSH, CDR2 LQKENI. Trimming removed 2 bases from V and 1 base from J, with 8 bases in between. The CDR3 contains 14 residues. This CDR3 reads CASSPTAAQETQYF. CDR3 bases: TGTGCCAGCTCACCAACGGCGGCCCAAGAGACCCAGTACTTC.

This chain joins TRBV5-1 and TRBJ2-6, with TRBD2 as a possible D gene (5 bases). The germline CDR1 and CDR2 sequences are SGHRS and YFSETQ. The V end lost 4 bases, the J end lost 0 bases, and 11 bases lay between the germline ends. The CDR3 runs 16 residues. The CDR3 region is CASSNSGSSGANVLTF. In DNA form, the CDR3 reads TGCGCCAGCAGCAACTCGGGGAGCTCTGGGGCCAACGTCCTGACTTTC. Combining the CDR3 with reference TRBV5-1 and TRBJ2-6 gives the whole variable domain KAGVTQTPRYLIKTRGQQVTLSCSPISGHRSVSWYQQTPGQGLQFLFEYFSETQRNKGNFPGRFSGRQFSNSRSEMNVSTLELGDSALYLCASSNSGSSGANVLTFGAGSRLTVL.

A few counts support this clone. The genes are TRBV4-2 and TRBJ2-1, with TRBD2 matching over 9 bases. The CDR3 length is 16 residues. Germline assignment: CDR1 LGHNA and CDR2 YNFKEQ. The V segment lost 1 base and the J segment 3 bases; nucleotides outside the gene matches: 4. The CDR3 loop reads CASSQVSSGNYNEQFF. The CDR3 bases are TGTGCCAGCAGCCAAGTTTCTAGCGGGAACTACAATGAGCAGTTCTTC.

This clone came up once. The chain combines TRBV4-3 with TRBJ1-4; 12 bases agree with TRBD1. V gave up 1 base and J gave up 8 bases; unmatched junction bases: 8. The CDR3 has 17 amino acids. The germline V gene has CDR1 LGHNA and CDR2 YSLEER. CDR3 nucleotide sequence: TGCGCCAGCAGCCAAGCCGCTGCCGGGACAGGGGGCGAAAAACTGTTTTTT. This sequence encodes CASSQAAAGTGGEKLFF.

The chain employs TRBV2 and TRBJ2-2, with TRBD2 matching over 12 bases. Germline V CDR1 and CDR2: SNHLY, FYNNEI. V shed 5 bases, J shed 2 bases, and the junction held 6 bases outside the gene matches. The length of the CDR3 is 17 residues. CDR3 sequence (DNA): TGTGCCAGCAGTATCCTAGCGGGAGGGTTTAACACCGGGGAGCTGTTTTTT. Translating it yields CASSILAGGFNTGELFF.

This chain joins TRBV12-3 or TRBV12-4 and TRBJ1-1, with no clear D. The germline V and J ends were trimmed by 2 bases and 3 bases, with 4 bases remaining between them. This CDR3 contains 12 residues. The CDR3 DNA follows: TGTGCCAGCAGTTTACTCCACACTGAAGCTTTCTTT. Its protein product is CASSLLHTEAFF.

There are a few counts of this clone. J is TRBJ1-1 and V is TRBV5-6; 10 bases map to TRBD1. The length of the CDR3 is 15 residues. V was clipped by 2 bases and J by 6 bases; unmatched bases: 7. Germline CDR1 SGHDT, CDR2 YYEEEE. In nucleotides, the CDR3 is TGTGCCAGCAGCTTAACCGGGACAGGGGAGTCTGAAGCTTTCTTT. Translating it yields CASSLTGTGESEAFF.

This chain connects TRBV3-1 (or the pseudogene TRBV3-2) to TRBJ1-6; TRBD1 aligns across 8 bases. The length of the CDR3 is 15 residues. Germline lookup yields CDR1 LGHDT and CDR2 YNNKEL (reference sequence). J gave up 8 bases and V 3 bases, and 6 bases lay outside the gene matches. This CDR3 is CASSQDRDVYSPLHF. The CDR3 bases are TGTGCCAGCAGCCAGGACAGGGACGTGTATTCACCCCTCCACTTT.

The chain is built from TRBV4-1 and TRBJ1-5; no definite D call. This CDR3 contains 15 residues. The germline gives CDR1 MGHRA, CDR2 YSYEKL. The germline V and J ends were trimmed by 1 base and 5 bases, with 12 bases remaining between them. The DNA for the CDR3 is TGCGCCAGCAGCCAAGGAGCCGCGACACATCAGCCCCAGCATTTT. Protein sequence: CASSQGAATHQPQHF.